The 29 T cell receptor beta chains given below trace back to one sample, sequenced in a study of blood T cell repertoires in COVID-19. The protocol was immunoSEQ multiplex PCR, while the TCRdb copy is restricted to in-frame clones and leaves out a portion. The sample holds about 61,000 clones, around 82% seen once. Sequencing was performed on peripheral blood. The origin of the receptors is a man older than 75 with active or convalescent COVID-19.

This clone was recorded only once. The DNA for the CDR3 is TGTGCCAGCAGACCAGGGGGCCGCGAGCAGTTCTTC. Its translation: CASRPGGREQFF. This chain uses TRBV12-3 or TRBV12-4 with TRBJ2-1; 8 bases are shared with TRBD1. The CDR3 has 12 residues. V shed 6 bases and J 10 bases; nucleotides not matched to a gene: 5.

This clone was seen a few times. The chain recombines TRBV7-3 with TRBJ1-1; D unclear. From germline, CDR1 is SGHTA and CDR2 FQGTGA. Deletions cut 2 bases from V and 1 base from J, with 8 bases between. This CDR3 contains 14 residues. CDR3 nucleotides: TGTGCCAGCAGCTTAGTACCGGGGAACACTGAAGCTTTCTTT. It translates to CASSLVPGNTEAFF. Combining the CDR3 with reference TRBV7-3 and TRBJ1-1 gives the whole variable domain GAGVSQTPSNKVTEKGKYVELRCDPISGHTALYWYRQSLGQGPEFLIYFQGTGAADDSGLPNDRFFAVRPEGSVSTLKIQRTERGDSAVYLCASSLVPGNTEAFFGQGTRLTVV.

The chain recombines TRBV3-1 (or the pseudogene TRBV3-2) with TRBJ1-6, with D possibly matching TRBD1 (5 bases). V was trimmed by 1 base and J by 9 bases, leaving 16 bases between them. This CDR3 region has 16 residues. Germline V gives CDR1 LGHDT, CDR2 YNNKEL (reference sequence). This chain's CDR3 is CASSQGQSGLGSPLHF. The CDR3, as DNA: TGTGCCAGCAGCCAAGGACAGTCGGGCCTGGGTTCACCCCTCCACTTT.

The rearrangement uses TRBV27 and TRBJ1-1; 9 nucleotides agree with TRBD1. Losses at the gene ends were 5 bases for V and 6 bases for J; bases not matched to a gene: 10. The CDR3 consists of 15 residues. CDR1 is MNHEY and CDR2 is SMNVEV in the germline V gene (reference sequence). CDR3: CASSRWTGENPEAFF. The CDR3 bases are TGTGCCAGCAGTCGCTGGACAGGGGAAAATCCTGAAGCTTTCTTT.

This clone appeared once. The rearrangement uses TRBV5-5 and TRBJ2-4; 9 bases match TRBD1. V gave up 0 bases and J gave up 11 bases; unmatched junction bases: 6. CDR3 length: 14 residues. In germline, CDR1 is SGHKS, CDR2 YYEKEE (reference sequence). The CDR3 protein is CASSLEGQGTFQYF. The CDR3 DNA is TGTGCCAGCAGCTTGGAGGGACAGGGAACTTTTCAGTACTTC.

In this sample, this clone turned up a few times. The gene calls are TRBV29-1 and TRBJ2-7; 7 positions match TRBD1. The CDR3 has 13 amino acids. J lost 2 bases, V lost 1 base, and 2 bases had no gene match. In germline, CDR1 is SQVTM, CDR2 ANQGSEA. CDR3 in amino acids: CSVEGGQAYEQYF. CDR3 sequence (DNA): TGCAGCGTTGAAGGCGGACAGGCCTACGAGCAGTACTTC.

This rearrangement joins TRBV6-5 to TRBJ2-2; tentatively, D is TRBD1 (6 bases). Trimming cost V 4 bases and J 5 bases, with 11 bases left between them. This CDR3 has 14 amino acids. In germline, CDR1 is MNHEY, CDR2 SVGAGI. The CDR3, as DNA: TGTGCCAGCAGTTTCAGGGGACCTACCGGGGAGCTGTTTTTT. Its translation: CASSFRGPTGELFF.

This clone showed up many times. This chain connects TRBV20-1 to TRBJ2-7; the D is unclear. The CDR3 sequence is 11 residues long. In germline, CDR1 is DFQATT, CDR2 SNEGSKA (reference sequence). The V end lost 2 bases, the J end lost 6 bases, and 8 bases lay between the germline ends. The CDR3 loop is CSARIYPEQYF. The CDR3 coding sequence is TGCAGTGCTAGAATCTATCCCGAGCAGTACTTC.

The chain is built from TRBV14 and TRBJ1-2; D ambiguous. The CDR3 length is 12 residues. V was trimmed by 0 bases and J by 7 bases, leaving 6 bases between them. CDR1 and CDR2 (germline): SGHDN, FVKESK. The CDR3 here is CASSQDSSGYTF. In DNA form, the CDR3 reads TGTGCCAGCAGCCAAGATAGTAGTGGCTACACCTTC.

This sequence joins TRBV27 and TRBJ1-2, with 8 nucleotides matching TRBD1. This CDR3 has 14 residues. The germline CDR1 and CDR2 sequences are MNHEY and SMNVEV (reference sequence). With 0 bases clipped from V and 6 bases from J, the junction kept 3 bases outside the gene matches. The CDR3 region is CASSLSTRGHGYTF. The DNA of the CDR3 is TGTGCCAGCAGTTTATCGACCAGGGGGCATGGCTACACCTTC.

The genes are TRBV6-2 or TRBV6-3 and TRBJ1-1, with D maybe TRBD1 (6 bases). The V end was cut by 5 bases, the J end by 1 base, with 14 bases between. Looked up from germline, CDR1 is MNHEY and CDR2 is SVGEGT. The CDR3 loop spans 15 amino acids. The CDR3 DNA reads TGTGCCAGCAGTGTTCTCCGGGACAAGAACACTGAAGCTTTCTTT. This sequence encodes CASSVLRDKNTEAFF.

This chain uses TRBV7-6 with TRBJ1-4; no clear D gene. The CDR3 is 13 residues long. Looked up from germline, CDR1 is SGHVS and CDR2 is FNYEAQ. V was clipped by 5 bases and J by 3 bases, with 7 bases between them. The CDR3 region has the DNA TGTGCCAGCAGCGAGGCGGCTAATGAAAAACTGTTTTTT. This gives the protein CASSEAANEKLFF. The full variable domain, with the rest looked up from reference TRBV7-6 and TRBJ1-4, is GAGVSQSPRYKVTKRGQDVALRCDPISGHVSLYWYRQALGQGPEFLTYFNYEAQQDKSGLPNDRFSAERPEGSISTLTIQRTEQRDSAMYRCASSEAANEKLFFGSGTQLSVL.

CDR3 region: CASSRAYEQYF. CDR3 sequence (DNA): TGTGCCAGCAGTCGGGCCTACGAGCAGTACTTC. The rearrangement uses TRBV7-9 and TRBJ2-7; no reliable D call. V was trimmed by 6 bases and J by 2 bases, leaving 5 bases between them. CDR1 SEHNR and CDR2 FQNEAQ come from the germline V gene (reference sequence). This CDR3 has 11 residues.

The chain has TRBV6-5 and TRBJ2-7; 7 bases are shared with TRBD1. The CDR3 is made up of 14 amino acids. V lost 7 bases, J lost 5 bases, and 11 bases stayed unmatched. Germline V gene lookup returns CDR1 MNHEY and CDR2 SVGAGI. The CDR3 protein is CASTLDRPSDEQYF. Here the CDR3 DNA reads TGTGCCAGCACCCTGGACAGGCCATCCGACGAGCAGTACTTC.

This chain joins TRBV7-3 and TRBJ2-2; perhaps TRBD1 as D (6 bases). Per the germline V gene, CDR1 is SGHTA and CDR2 is FQGTGA. Trimming stripped 4 bases from V and 5 bases from J, with 14 bases between. The CDR3 covers 15 residues. The CDR3 is CASSSGQPGTGELFF. The CDR3 nucleotides read TGTGCCAGCAGCTCCGGACAGCCGGGGACCGGGGAGCTGTTTTTT.

V and J are TRBV18 and TRBJ1-1; a weak D match, TRBD1 (6 bases). V gave up 6 bases and J gave up 2 bases, with 10 bases separating them. Germline CDR1 is KGHSH and CDR2 is LQKENI. The CDR3 runs 13 residues. CDR3 protein: CASSWGGNTEAFF. The CDR3 nucleotides read TGTGCCAGCTCCTGGGGGGGCAACACTGAAGCTTTCTTT.

The rearrangement uses TRBV2 and TRBJ1-4; TRBD1 agrees at 10 bases. The ends lost 4 bases at V and 7 bases at J; junction bases unmatched: 9. Germline lookup yields CDR1 SNHLY and CDR2 FYNNEI. The length of the CDR3 is 16 residues. DNA of the CDR3: TGTGCCAGCAGTGCCCCCCCCGGGACAGGGGTTGAAAAACTGTTTTTT. This encodes CASSAPPGTGVEKLFF. Full variable domain (rest looked up from reference TRBV2 and TRBJ1-4): EPEVTQTPSHQVTQMGQEVILRCVPISNHLYFYWYRQILGQKVEFLVSFYNNEISEKSEIFDDQFSVERPDGSNFTLKIRSTKLEDSAMYFCASSAPPGTGVEKLFFGSGTQLSVL.

The CDR3 DNA is TGTGCCAGCAGTGCCCCAGGGGTGGGGGAGACCCAGTACTTC. It yields the protein CASSAPGVGETQYF. The chain has TRBV28 and TRBJ2-5; weak D call: TRBD1 (6 bases). Germline CDR1 reads MDHEN; CDR2 reads SYDVKM. The CDR3 totals 14 residues. V was cut by 5 bases and J by 5 bases, with 15 bases left in between. Drawing the rest from reference TRBV28 and TRBJ2-5, the complete variable domain is DVKVTQSSRYLVKRTGEKVFLECVQDMDHENMFWYRQDPGLGLRLIYFSYDVKMKEKGDIPEGYSVSREKKERFSLILESASTNQTSMYLCASSAPGVGETQYFGPGTRLLVL.

This clone was recorded a few times. The J gene is TRBJ2-2, the V gene TRBV7-2; 9 nucleotides line up with TRBD2. The V and J ends lost 10 bases and 4 bases, in that order; junction bases with no gene match: 10. Germline CDR1 SGHTA, CDR2 FQGNSA. This CDR3 comprises 15 residues. CDR3: CANRISGSGTGELFF. In DNA, the CDR3 is TGTGCCAACCGGATTAGCGGGAGTGGCACCGGGGAGCTGTTTTTT. The whole variable domain, remainder taken from reference TRBV7-2 and TRBJ2-2, is GAGVSQSPSNKVTEKGKDVELRCDPISGHTALYWYRQSLGQGLEFLIYFQGNSAPDKSGLPSDRFSAERTGGSVSTLTIQRTQQEDSAVYLCANRISGSGTGELFFGEGSRLTVL.

V is TRBV13 and J is TRBJ1-5; maybe TRBD1 (5 bases). V was clipped by 5 bases and J by 0 bases, with 17 bases between them. Germline V lookup: CDR1 PRHDT, CDR2 FYEKMQ (reference sequence). The CDR3 has 17 residues. The DNA of the CDR3 is TGTGCCAGCAGCGAAGGCTCGGGGGAATATAGCAATCAGCCCCAGCATTTT. Translated: CASSEGSGEYSNQPQHF.

This chain joins TRBV7-2 and TRBJ2-5; tentatively, D is TRBD2 (6 bases). The CDR3 runs 16 residues. Germline lookup yields CDR1 SGHTA and CDR2 FQGNSA. Between the trimmed V and J ends, which lost 8 bases and 2 bases, there was a span of 21 bases. In DNA, the CDR3 is TGTGCCAGCTACCACTTCGGTGGCGGGGTGCAAGAGACCCAGTACTTC. This translates into CASYHFGGGVQETQYF.

This clone was recorded once. The rearrangement joins TRBV9 to TRBJ1-1, with TRBD1 matching over 10 bases. CDR3 length equals 16 residues. Germline V gene lookup returns CDR1 SGDLS and CDR2 YYNGEE. J gave up 3 bases and V 0 bases, and 5 bases lay outside the gene matches. This CDR3 reads CASSVGQGAGDTEAFF. In DNA form, the CDR3 reads TGTGCCAGCAGCGTAGGACAGGGGGCAGGGGACACTGAAGCTTTCTTT. The variable domain in full, with the rest retrieved from reference TRBV9 and TRBJ1-1, is DSGVTQTPKHLITATGQRVTLRCSPRSGDLSVYWYQQSLDQGLQFLIQYYNGEERAKGNILERFSAQQFPDLHSELNLSSLELGDSALYFCASSVGQGAGDTEAFFGQGTRLTVV.

V is TRBV19 and J is TRBJ2-7; TRBD2 matches 7 bases. There are 16 residues in the CDR3. The germline CDR1 and CDR2 sequences are LNHDA and SQIVND (reference sequence). V shed 6 bases and J 0 bases; nucleotides not matched to a gene: 11. The CDR3 region is CASSLSTGGSSYEQYF. In nucleotides, the CDR3 is TGTGCCAGTAGCCTTTCCACGGGAGGTAGCTCCTACGAGCAGTACTTC.

The sample holds a few counts of this clone. The chain is built from TRBV19 and TRBJ2-2; D is undetermined. CDR3 size: 14 residues. Germline-derived CDR1 and CDR2 are LNHDA and SQIVND (reference sequence). The V and J ends lost 6 bases and 3 bases respectively, with 11 bases between them. This CDR3 is CASRNYVDTGELFF. The DNA of the CDR3 is TGTGCCAGTAGGAACTACGTGGACACCGGGGAGCTGTTTTTT.

V and J are TRBV7-3 and TRBJ2-3; possible D gene TRBD2, 6 bases. The CDR3 totals 15 residues. Deletions cut 2 bases from V and 2 bases from J, with 11 bases between. Germline-derived CDR1 and CDR2 are SGHTA and FQGTGA. CDR3 sequence: CASSLLGLHTDTQYF. The DNA of the CDR3 is TGTGCCAGCAGCTTACTAGGACTACACACAGATACGCAGTATTTT.

The chain links TRBV6-5 to TRBJ2-7; D is unclear. V lost 2 bases to trimming and J lost 2 bases, with 10 bases between them. Per germline, CDR1 MNHEY and CDR2 SVGAGI. This CDR3 comprises 14 residues. This chain's CDR3 is CASSYGRSTYEQYF. The CDR3 DNA is TGTGCCAGCAGTTACGGCAGGTCTACCTACGAGCAGTACTTC.

The V gene is TRBV9, the J gene TRBJ2-2; the match to TRBD2 covers 12 bases. Germline values: CDR1 SGDLS, CDR2 YYNGEE. The CDR3 totals 19 residues. V shed 3 bases, J shed 4 bases, and the junction held 13 bases outside the gene matches. Here the CDR3 DNA reads TGTGCCAGCAGCGGCCTCTCTATACTAGCGGGAGGAATCACCGGGGAGCTGTTTTTT. It codes for CASSGLSILAGGITGELFF. Supplemented by reference TRBV9 and TRBJ2-2, the full variable domain reads DSGVTQTPKHLITATGQRVTLRCSPRSGDLSVYWYQQSLDQGLQFLIQYYNGEERAKGNILERFSAQQFPDLHSELNLSSLELGDSALYFCASSGLSILAGGITGELFFGEGSRLTVL.

The J gene is TRBJ2-1, the V gene TRBV5-4, with TRBD1 identical over 9 bases. CDR1 SGHNT and CDR2 YYREEE come from the germline V gene (reference sequence). The ends lost 5 bases at V and 7 bases at J; junction bases unmatched: 7. The CDR3 has 14 residues. The CDR3 nucleotides are TGTGCCAGCAGACGGGACAGGGTTTCAAATGAGCAGTTCTTC. The encoded protein is CASRRDRVSNEQFF.

The V gene is TRBV6-5, the J gene TRBJ1-2, with D perhaps TRBD1 (6 bases). V lost 4 bases to trimming and J lost 2 bases, with 17 bases between them. Germline V gene lookup returns CDR1 MNHEY and CDR2 SVGAGI. The CDR3 covers 16 residues. This chain's CDR3 is CASSSGTSRQNYGYTF. CDR3 DNA sequence: TGTGCCAGCAGTTCCGGGACATCGCGGCAGAACTATGGCTACACCTTC.